This entry lists 21 T cell receptor beta chains sequenced from one sample in a study of regulatory T cells in long-lasting Graves disease. In building TCR beta libraries, iRepertoire HTBI primers were used together with Arm-PCR of CDR3 regions. TCRdb reprocessed the multiplex PCR reads with MiXCR, giving one entry per CDR3 protein. The sample holds roughly 360,000 distinct CDR3 sequences; 10% to 15% are singletons and the top ten take 18%. Documented time point: newly diagnosed GD, antithyroid drugs for less than 3 months. PBMC RNA served as the TCR library source. The sample was also linked to a second study, of T cells in Graves' hyperthyroidism and ophthalmopathy.

The starting material was peripheral blood mononuclear cells (PBMCs), obtained at new diagnosis, from a patient treated with antithyroid drugs. Source of these receptors: a woman aged 18-29 years with Graves disease.

Note on this clonotype: A much larger clone differs by one base, so this may be a read error. This sequence joins TRBV7-3 and TRBJ2-3; perhaps D is TRBD1 or TRBD2 (5 bases each). The CDR3 is 14 amino acids. Germline V gene data show CDR1 as SGHTA and CDR2 as FQGTGA. The CDR3 region is CASSSPGRTNTQYF. CDR3 nucleotide sequence: TGTGCCAGCAGCTCACCGGGGCGCACAAATACGCAGTATTTT. Complete variable domain (other parts from reference TRBV7-3 and TRBJ2-3): GAGVSQTPSNKVTEKGKYVELRCDPISGHTALYWYRQSLGQGPEFLIYFQGTGAADDSGLPNDRFFAVRPEGSVSTLKIQRTERGDSAVYLCASSSPGRTNTQYFGPGTRLTVL.

This clonotype came up many times. CDR3 sequence (DNA): TGTGCCAGCAGCTTGGCCGGGGGGAATCATTATGGCTACACCTTC. As protein: CASSLAGGNHYGYTF. V is TRBV5-5 and J is TRBJ1-2; D possibly corresponds to TRBD1 (5 bases). Between the trimmed V and J ends, which lost 0 bases and 5 bases, there was a span of 14 bases. This CDR3 has 15 residues. The germline V gene has CDR1 SGHKS and CDR2 YYEKEE (reference sequence). The complete variable domain, with remaining parts taken from reference TRBV5-5 and TRBJ1-2, reads DAGVTQSPTHLIKTRGQQVTLRCSPISGHKSVSWYQQVLGQGPQFIFQYYEKEERGRGNFPDRFSARQFPNYSSELNVNALLLGDSALYLCASSLAGGNHYGYTFGSGTRLTVV.

The chain combines TRBV20-1 with TRBJ1-2, with 7 bases fitting TRBD1. The CDR3 consists of 12 residues. The V and J ends lost 6 bases and 5 bases, in that order; junction bases with no gene match: 6. The germline V gene has CDR1 DFQATT and CDR2 SNEGSKA (reference sequence). The CDR3 protein is CSARTGPYGYTF. The CDR3 region has the DNA TGCAGTGCCCGGACAGGTCCTTATGGCTACACCTTC.

The V and J genes are TRBV18 and TRBJ2-3, with D perhaps TRBD1 (5 bases). The germline CDR1 and CDR2 sequences are KGHSH and LQKENI. The V end lost 3 bases, the J end lost 3 bases, and 16 bases lay between the germline ends. The length of the CDR3 is 16 residues. CDR3 DNA: TGTGCCAGCTCACCGAATAGGGGCGGTAGGACAGATACGCAGTATTTT. Translated, it gives CASSPNRGGRTDTQYF.

This clonotype is a singleton in its sample. A much larger clone lies one base from this, so it may be a read error. This sequence joins TRBV3-1 and TRBJ2-1, with no clear D. The CDR3 is 16 residues long. The germline V gene encodes CDR1 LGHDT and CDR2 YNNKEL (reference sequence). Trimming took 1 base from V and 10 from J, leaving 20 bases between them. CDR3 protein: CASSQGGPQSPHEQFF. CDR3 nucleotides: TGTGCCAGCAGCCAAGGGGGTCCCCAGAGCCCCCACGAGCAGTTCTTC.

In this sample, this clonotype turned up many times. The chain uses TRBV20-1 and TRBJ1-2; D not resolved. V lost 2 bases, J lost 6 bases, and 19 bases lay in between. CDR1 and CDR2 from the germline V gene are DFQATT and SNEGSKA (reference sequence). There are 15 residues in the CDR3. The CDR3 DNA sequence: TGCAGTGCTAGACGGTCTAGTCTCTCTTTCGATGGCTACACCTTC. Protein sequence: CSARRSSLSFDGYTF.

The table lists this clonotype with many counts. The chain carries TRBV7-9 and TRBJ2-5; possible D gene TRBD1, 5 bases. This CDR3 comprises 14 residues. V lost 3 bases, J lost 2 bases, and 10 bases lay in between. In germline, CDR1 is SEHNR, CDR2 FQNEAQ (reference sequence). The CDR3, as DNA: TGTGCCAGCAGCTTCCTACAGGCTCAAGAGACCCAGTACTTC. Protein: CASSFLQAQETQYF.

This clonotype was detected ten times or more. This sequence joins TRBV11-2 and TRBJ1-2; weak D call: TRBD1 (5 bases). V lost 0 bases and J lost 4, with 12 bases in between. Looked up from germline, CDR1 is SGHAT and CDR2 is FQNNGV. This CDR3 comprises 15 residues. CDR3 DNA: TGTGCCAGCAGCTTAGATTTGATGGGGGGCTATGGCTACACCTTC. Its translation is CASSLDLMGGYGYTF.

This clonotype has ten or more counts. The V call is TRBV18, the J call TRBJ2-1, with TRBD2 identical over 7 bases. CDR1 is KGHSH, CDR2 LQKENI, per germline. V gave up 4 bases and J gave up 5 bases; unmatched junction bases: 14. CDR3 length equals 17 residues. The CDR3 region has the DNA TGTGCCAGCTCACTCGCCGATAGCGGGCCCTCGGACAATGAGCAGTTCTTC. Protein: CASSLADSGPSDNEQFF. The full variable domain, in which reference TRBV18 and TRBJ2-1 provide the parts outside the CDR3, is NAGVMQNPRHLVRRRGQEARLRCSPMKGHSHVYWYRQLPEEGLKFMVYLQKENIIDESGMPKERFSAEFPKEGPSILRIQQVVRGDSAAYFCASSLADSGPSDNEQFFGPGTRLTVL.

This clonotype was recorded at least ten times. This chain joins TRBV10-2 and TRBJ2-3; D may be TRBD2 (6 bases). Germline lookup yields CDR1 WSHSY and CDR2 SAAADI. V was shortened by 11 bases and J by 4 bases, with 16 bases between the two germline ends. The CDR3 is 13 amino acids. As DNA, the CDR3 is TGCGCCGCAAATGGGGGGAAGGCAGATACGCAGTATTTT. It translates to CAANGGKADTQYF.

In its sample, this clonotype was seen many times. This sequence joins TRBV2 and TRBJ2-7; TRBD1 matches at 7 bases. This CDR3 has 13 amino acids. Looked up from germline, CDR1 is SNHLY and CDR2 is FYNNEI. The ends lost 4 bases at V and 0 bases at J; junction bases unmatched: 0. The CDR3 protein is CASSGDSSYEQYV. The CDR3 DNA reads as TGTGCCAGCAGTGGGGACAGCTCCTACGAGCAGTACGTC.

This chain uses TRBV5-5 with TRBJ1-3; 8 nucleotides agree with TRBD1. With V trimmed by 1 base and J by 2 bases, 5 bases remained unmatched. Germline lookup yields CDR1 SGHKS and CDR2 YYEKEE (reference sequence). The CDR3 length is 16 residues. The CDR3 DNA follows: TGTGCCAGCAGCTTGCTGACAGGGGTACCTGGAAACACCATATATTTT. Protein: CASSLLTGVPGNTIYF.

This clonotype was recorded at least ten times. The chain has TRBV7-2 and TRBJ2-3; 13 bases align to TRBD2. Looked up from germline, CDR1 is SGHTA and CDR2 is FQGNSA. The CDR3 has 16 residues. J was trimmed by 4 bases and V by 5 bases; bases with no gene match: 6. This chain's CDR3 is CASSVGLAGVSDTQYF. CDR3 nucleotides: TGTGCCAGCAGCGTCGGACTAGCGGGAGTATCAGATACGCAGTATTTT. The whole variable domain, remainder taken from reference TRBV7-2 and TRBJ2-3, is GAGVSQSPSNKVTEKGKDVELRCDPISGHTALYWYRQSLGQGLEFLIYFQGNSAPDKSGLPSDRFSAERTGGSVSTLTIQRTQQEDSAVYLCASSVGLAGVSDTQYFGPGTRLTVL.

Only a few counts were recorded for this clonotype. The V call is TRBV28, the J call TRBJ1-5; D perhaps matches TRBD1 (6 bases). The germline CDR1 and CDR2 sequences are MDHEN and SYDVKM. The V end lost 5 bases, the J end lost 0 bases, and 11 bases lay between the germline ends. The length of the CDR3 is 15 residues. As DNA, the CDR3 is TGTGCCAGCAGTCCCGGACAGTCTAGCAATCAGCCCCAGCATTTT. Residues: CASSPGQSSNQPQHF.

Notes on this clonotype: One base away lies a much larger clone, so this may be a sequencing read error. V gene TRBV18 combines with J gene TRBJ2-7; maybe TRBD1 (5 bases). Per germline, CDR1 KGHSH and CDR2 LQKENI. The CDR3 consists of 14 residues. V was shortened by 6 bases and J by 2 bases, with 14 bases between the two germline ends. Written as DNA, the CDR3 is TGTGCCAGCTCCCCAAGCAGGGATACCTACGAGCAGTACTTC. Protein product: CASSPSRDTYEQYF.

This clonotype was observed many times. V and J are TRBV27 and TRBJ1-5; D remains ambiguous. The germline gives CDR1 MNHEY, CDR2 SMNVEV (reference sequence). The CDR3 loop spans 16 amino acids. The ends were cut back, 3 bases at V and 4 bases at J, with 16 bases in the middle. The CDR3: CASSFRREEMNQPQHF. In nucleotides, the CDR3 is TGTGCCAGCAGTTTTAGAAGGGAGGAGATGAATCAGCCCCAGCATTTT.

Ten or more counts support this clonotype. The V and J genes are TRBV6-5 and TRBJ2-7; D is unclear. The CDR3 is made up of 12 amino acids. Deletions cut 0 bases from V and 5 bases from J, with 5 bases between. Germline CDR1 and CDR2: MNHEY and SVGAGI. The CDR3 sequence is CASSYSRHEQYF. CDR3 nucleotide sequence: TGTGCCAGCAGTTACTCTCGACACGAGCAGTACTTC.

This chain links TRBV20-1 with TRBJ1-2, with a possible D match to TRBD1 (6 bases). Germline assignment: CDR1 DFQATT and CDR2 SNEGSKA (reference sequence). Trimming shortened V by 5 bases and J by 6 bases, and 16 bases separated the two germline ends. The CDR3 runs 13 residues. The CDR3 nucleotides read TGCAGTGCTGTTGGACAGATTTCTCATGGCTACACCTTC. Amino acids: CSAVGQISHGYTF.

This clonotype came up many times. The chain joins TRBV28 to TRBJ2-1; 11 bases line up with TRBD2. The CDR3 loop spans 18 amino acids. Germline CDR1 MDHEN, CDR2 SYDVKM. With 6 bases clipped from V and 7 bases from J, the junction kept 17 bases outside the gene matches. For the CDR3, the DNA is TGTGCCAGCAGCTCTGCTCCAAGTTTAGCGGGAGGGCCAAATGAGCAGTTCTTC. Translating it yields CASSSAPSLAGGPNEQFF. The whole variable domain, filled in from reference TRBV28 and TRBJ2-1, reads DVKVTQSSRYLVKRTGEKVFLECVQDMDHENMFWYRQDPGLGLRLIYFSYDVKMKEKGDIPEGYSVSREKKERFSLILESASTNQTSMYLCASSSAPSLAGGPNEQFFGPGTRLTVL.

This clonotype was counted many times. The junction differs from germline at one of its ends, possibly a read error. The V gene is TRBV7-8, the J gene TRBJ1-3; 9 bases align to TRBD1. CDR1 SGHVS and CDR2 FQNEAQ come from the germline V gene. This CDR3 region has 20 residues. The DNA for the CDR3 is TGTGCCAGCAGCATAGCTGACCGGGACAGGGTCCCCGGTGCTGGAAACACCATATATTTT. This sequence encodes CASSIADRDRVPGAGNTIYF.

This clonotype was recorded many times. This sequence joins TRBV6-1 and TRBJ1-5, with D possibly matching TRBD1 (5 bases). The CDR3 contains 17 residues. Germline CDR1 reads MNHNS; CDR2 reads SASEGT. V was cut by 7 bases and J by 0 bases, with 19 bases left in between. The CDR3 loop reads CASTPVAGLNSNQPQHF. The CDR3 coding sequence is TGTGCCAGCACCCCCGTGGCGGGGCTAAATAGCAATCAGCCCCAGCATTTT.